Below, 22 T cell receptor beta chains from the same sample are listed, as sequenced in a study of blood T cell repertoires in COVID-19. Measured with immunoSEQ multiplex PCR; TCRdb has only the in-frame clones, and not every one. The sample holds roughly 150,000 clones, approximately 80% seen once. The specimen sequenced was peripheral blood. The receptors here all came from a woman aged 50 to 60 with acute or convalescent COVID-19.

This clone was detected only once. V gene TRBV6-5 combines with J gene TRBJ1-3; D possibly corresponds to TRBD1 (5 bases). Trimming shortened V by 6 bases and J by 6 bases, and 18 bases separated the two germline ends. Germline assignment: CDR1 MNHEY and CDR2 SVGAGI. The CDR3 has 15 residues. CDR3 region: CASRVTGQGSNTIYF. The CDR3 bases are TGTGCCAGCAGAGTTACTGGACAAGGATCAAACACCATATATTTT.

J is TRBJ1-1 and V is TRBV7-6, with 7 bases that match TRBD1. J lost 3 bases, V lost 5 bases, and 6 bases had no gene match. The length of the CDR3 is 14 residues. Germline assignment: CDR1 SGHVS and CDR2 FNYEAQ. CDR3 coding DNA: TGTGCCAGCAGCCCGGAGGGGGCCCACACTGAAGCTTTCTTT. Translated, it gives CASSPEGAHTEAFF.

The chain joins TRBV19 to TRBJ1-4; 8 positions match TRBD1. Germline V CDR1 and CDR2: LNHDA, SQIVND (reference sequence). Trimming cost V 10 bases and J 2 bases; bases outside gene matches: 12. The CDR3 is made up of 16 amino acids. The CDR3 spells CATLGAPGGTNEKLFF. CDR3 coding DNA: TGTGCCACCCTCGGGGCGCCAGGGGGCACTAATGAAAAACTGTTTTTT.

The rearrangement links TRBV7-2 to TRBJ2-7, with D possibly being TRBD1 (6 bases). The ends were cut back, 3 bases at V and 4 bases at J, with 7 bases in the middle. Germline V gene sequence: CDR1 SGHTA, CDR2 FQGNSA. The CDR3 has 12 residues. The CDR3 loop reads CASSFGQYEQYF. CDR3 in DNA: TGTGCCAGCAGCTTCGGACAGTACGAGCAGTACTTC.

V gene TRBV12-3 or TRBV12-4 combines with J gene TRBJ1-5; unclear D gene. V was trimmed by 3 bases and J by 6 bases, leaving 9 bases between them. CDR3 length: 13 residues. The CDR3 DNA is TGTGCCAGCAGTTTTCTTACGGGTCAGCCCCAGCATTTT. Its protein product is CASSFLTGQPQHF.

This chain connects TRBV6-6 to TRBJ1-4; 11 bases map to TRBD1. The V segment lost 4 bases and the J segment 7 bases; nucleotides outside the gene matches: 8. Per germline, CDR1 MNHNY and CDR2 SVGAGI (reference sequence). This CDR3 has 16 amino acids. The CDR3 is CASSSDTGTGGEKLFF. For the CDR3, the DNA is TGTGCCAGCAGTTCCGATACCGGGACAGGGGGTGAAAAACTGTTTTTT.

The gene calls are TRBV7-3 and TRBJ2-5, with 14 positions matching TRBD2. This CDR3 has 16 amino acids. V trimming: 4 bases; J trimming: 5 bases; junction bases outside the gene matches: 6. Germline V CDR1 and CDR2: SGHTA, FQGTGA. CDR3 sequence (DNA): TGTGCCAGCAGCTCCGGGACTAGCGGGGGAGGGGAGACCCAGTACTTC. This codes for CASSSGTSGGGETQYF.

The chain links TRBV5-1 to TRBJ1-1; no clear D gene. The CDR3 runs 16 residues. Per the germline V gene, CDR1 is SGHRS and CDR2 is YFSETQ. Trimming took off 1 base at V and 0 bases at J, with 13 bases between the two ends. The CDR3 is CASSLSREDLNTEAFF. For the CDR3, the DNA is TGCGCCAGCAGCTTGTCGAGGGAGGACCTGAACACTGAAGCTTTCTTT.

The CDR3 region is CASSYAAGYTQYF. CDR3 nucleotides: TGTGCCAGCAGTTACGCGGCAGGGTATACGCAGTATTTT. The rearrangement uses TRBV6-5 and TRBJ2-3; a possible D gene is TRBD1 (5 bases). The V gene lost 2 bases and the J gene lost 7 bases, with 10 bases spanning the gap. The CDR3 runs to 13 residues. Germline values: CDR1 MNHEY, CDR2 SVGAGI.

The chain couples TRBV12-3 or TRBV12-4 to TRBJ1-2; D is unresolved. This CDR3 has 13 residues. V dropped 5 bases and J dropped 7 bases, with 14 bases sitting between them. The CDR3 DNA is TGTGCCAGCAGTCAGAGACTAAACGGTGGCTACACCTTC. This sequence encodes CASSQRLNGGYTF.

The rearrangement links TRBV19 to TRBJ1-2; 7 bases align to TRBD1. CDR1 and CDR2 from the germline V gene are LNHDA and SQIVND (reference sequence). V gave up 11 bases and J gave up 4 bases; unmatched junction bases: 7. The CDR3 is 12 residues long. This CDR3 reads CASGGTVYGYTF. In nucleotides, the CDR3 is TGTGCCTCAGGGGGGACAGTCTATGGCTACACCTTC.

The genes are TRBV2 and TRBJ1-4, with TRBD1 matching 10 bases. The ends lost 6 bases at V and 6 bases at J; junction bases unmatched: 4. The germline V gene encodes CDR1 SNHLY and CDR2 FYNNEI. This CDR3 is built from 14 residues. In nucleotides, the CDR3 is TGTGCCAGCAGAGACAGGGGGCGTGATGAAAAACTGTTTTTT. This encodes CASRDRGRDEKLFF.

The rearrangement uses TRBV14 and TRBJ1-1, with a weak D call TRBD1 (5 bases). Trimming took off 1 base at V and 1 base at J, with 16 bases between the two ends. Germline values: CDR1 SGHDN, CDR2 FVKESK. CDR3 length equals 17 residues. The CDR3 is CASSQVEQGAWNTEAFF. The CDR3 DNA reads TGTGCCAGCAGCCAAGTCGAGCAGGGCGCCTGGAACACTGAAGCTTTCTTT.

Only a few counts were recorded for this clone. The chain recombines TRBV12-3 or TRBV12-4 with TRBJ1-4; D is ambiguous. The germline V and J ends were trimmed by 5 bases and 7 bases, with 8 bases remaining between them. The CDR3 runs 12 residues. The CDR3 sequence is CASSGEGEKLFF. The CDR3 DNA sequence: TGTGCCAGCAGTGGGGAGGGTGAAAAACTGTTTTTT.

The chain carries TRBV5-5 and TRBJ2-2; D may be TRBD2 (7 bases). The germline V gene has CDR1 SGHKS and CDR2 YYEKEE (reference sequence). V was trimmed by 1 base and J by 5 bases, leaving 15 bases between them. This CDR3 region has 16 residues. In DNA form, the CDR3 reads TGTGCCAGCAGCTTGTCGGGGGGCGCGTATACCGGGGAGCTGTTTTTT. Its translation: CASSLSGGAYTGELFF.

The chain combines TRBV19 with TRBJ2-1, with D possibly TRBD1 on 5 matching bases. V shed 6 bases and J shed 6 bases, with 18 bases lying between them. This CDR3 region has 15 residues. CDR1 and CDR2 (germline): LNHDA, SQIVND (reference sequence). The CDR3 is CASSPNGLRGNEQFF. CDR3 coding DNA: TGTGCCAGTAGCCCTAATGGGTTAAGGGGCAATGAGCAGTTCTTC.

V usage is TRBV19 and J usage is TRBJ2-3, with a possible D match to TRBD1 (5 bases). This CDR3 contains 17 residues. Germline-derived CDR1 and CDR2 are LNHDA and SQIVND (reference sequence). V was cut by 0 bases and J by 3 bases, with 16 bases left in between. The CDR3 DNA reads TGTGCCAGTAGTATAGATCTCCCGCAGGGTTTGACAGATACGCAGTATTTT. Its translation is CASSIDLPQGLTDTQYF.

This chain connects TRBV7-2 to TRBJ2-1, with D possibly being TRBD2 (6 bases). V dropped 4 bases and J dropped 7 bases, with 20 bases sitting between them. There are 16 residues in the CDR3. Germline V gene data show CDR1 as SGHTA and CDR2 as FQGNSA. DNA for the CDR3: TGTGCCAGCAGCTGGACCGGGGGTAGGGGAGGAAATGAGCAGTTCTTC. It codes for CASSWTGGRGGNEQFF.

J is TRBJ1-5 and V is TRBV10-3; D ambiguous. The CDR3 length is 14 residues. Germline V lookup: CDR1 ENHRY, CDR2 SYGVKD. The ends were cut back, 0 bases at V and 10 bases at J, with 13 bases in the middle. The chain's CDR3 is CAISESNTAGPQHF. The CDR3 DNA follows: TGTGCCATCAGTGAGTCGAATACAGCCGGTCCCCAGCATTTT.

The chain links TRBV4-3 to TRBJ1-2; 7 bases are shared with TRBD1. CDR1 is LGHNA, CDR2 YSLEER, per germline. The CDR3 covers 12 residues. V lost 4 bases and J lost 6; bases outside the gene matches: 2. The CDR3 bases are TGCGCCAGCAGCCCGGACAGGCATGGCTACACCTTC. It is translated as CASSPDRHGYTF.

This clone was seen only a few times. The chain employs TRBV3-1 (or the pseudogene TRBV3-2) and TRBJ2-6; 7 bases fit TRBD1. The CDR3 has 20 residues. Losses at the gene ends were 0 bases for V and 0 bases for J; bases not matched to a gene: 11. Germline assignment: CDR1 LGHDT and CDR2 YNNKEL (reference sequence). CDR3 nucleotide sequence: TGTGCCAGCAGCCAAGATACCCCGAGACAGGGATCCTCTGGGGCCAACGTCCTGACTTTC. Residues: CASSQDTPRQGSSGANVLTF.

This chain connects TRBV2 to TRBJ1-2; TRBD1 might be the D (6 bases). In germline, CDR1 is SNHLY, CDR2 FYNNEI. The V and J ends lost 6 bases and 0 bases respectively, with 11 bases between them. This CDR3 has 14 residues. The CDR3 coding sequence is TGTGCCAGCAGCCGACAGGAACCTAACTATGGCTACACCTTC. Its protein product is CASSRQEPNYGYTF.